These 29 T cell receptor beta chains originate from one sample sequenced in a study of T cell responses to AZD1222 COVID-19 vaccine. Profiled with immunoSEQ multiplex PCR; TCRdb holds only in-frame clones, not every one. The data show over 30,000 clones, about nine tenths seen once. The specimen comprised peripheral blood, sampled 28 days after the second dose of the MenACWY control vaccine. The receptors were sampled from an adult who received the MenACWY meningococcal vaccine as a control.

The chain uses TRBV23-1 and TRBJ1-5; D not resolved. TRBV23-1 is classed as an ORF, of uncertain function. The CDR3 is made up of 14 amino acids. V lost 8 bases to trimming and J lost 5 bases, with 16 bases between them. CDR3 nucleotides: TGCGCCAGCGTCGCCACTGACACCGATCAGCCCCAGCATTTT. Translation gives CASVATDTDQPQHF.

The CDR3 spells CASSSRADQETQYF. The CDR3 DNA sequence: TGTGCCAGCAGCTCTCGGGCAGACCAAGAGACCCAGTACTTC. V gene TRBV13 combines with J gene TRBJ2-5; no firm D call. The V gene lost 4 bases and the J gene lost 0 bases, with 9 bases spanning the gap. The CDR3 covers 14 residues. Germline CDR1 PRHDT, CDR2 FYEKMQ (reference sequence).

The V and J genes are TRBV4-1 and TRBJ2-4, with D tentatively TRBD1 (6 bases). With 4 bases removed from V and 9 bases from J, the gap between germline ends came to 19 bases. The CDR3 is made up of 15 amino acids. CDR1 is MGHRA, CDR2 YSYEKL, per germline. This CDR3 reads CASSLGAIGYGIQYF. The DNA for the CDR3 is TGCGCCAGCAGCCTGGGGGCGATTGGATATGGCATTCAGTACTTC.

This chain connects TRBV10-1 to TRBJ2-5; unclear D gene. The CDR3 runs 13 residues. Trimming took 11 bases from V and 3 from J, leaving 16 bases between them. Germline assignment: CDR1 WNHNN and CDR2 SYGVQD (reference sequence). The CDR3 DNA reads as TGCGCCGGCTCCTGCTCCCGGGAAGAGACCCAGTACTTC. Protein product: CAGSCSREETQYF.

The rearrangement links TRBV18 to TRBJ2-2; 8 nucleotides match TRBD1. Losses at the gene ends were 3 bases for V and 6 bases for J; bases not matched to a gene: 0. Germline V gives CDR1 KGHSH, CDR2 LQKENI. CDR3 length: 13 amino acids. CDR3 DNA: TGTGCCAGCTCACCGGACAGGGCCGGGGAGCTGTTTTTT. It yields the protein CASSPDRAGELFF.

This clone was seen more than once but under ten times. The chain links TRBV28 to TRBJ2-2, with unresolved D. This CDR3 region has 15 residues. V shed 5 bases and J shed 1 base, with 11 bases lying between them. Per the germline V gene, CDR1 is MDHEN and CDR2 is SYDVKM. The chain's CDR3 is CASSRFVRNTGELFF. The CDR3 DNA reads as TGTGCCAGCAGTCGGTTTGTGAGGAACACCGGGGAGCTGTTTTTT.

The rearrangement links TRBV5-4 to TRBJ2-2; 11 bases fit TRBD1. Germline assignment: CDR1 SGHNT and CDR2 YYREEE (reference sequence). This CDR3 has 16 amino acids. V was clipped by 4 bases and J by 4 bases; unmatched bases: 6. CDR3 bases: TGTGCCAGCAGCCCCTGGACAGGGGGCCGCACCGGGGAGCTGTTTTTT. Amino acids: CASSPWTGGRTGELFF.

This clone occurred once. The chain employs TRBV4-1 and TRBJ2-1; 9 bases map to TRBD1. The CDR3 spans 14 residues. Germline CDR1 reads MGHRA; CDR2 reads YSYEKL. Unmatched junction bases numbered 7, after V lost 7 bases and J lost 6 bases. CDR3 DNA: TGCGCCAGCAAGGGGACAGGGACTGCCAATGAGCAGTTCTTC. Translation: CASKGTGTANEQFF.

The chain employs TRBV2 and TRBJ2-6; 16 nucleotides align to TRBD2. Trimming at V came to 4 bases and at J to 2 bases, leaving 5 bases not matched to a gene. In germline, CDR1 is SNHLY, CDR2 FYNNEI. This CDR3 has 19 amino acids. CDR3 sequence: CASSVPGLAGGPGANVLTF. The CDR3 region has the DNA TGTGCCAGCAGTGTTCCGGGACTAGCGGGAGGGCCTGGGGCCAACGTCCTGACTTTC.

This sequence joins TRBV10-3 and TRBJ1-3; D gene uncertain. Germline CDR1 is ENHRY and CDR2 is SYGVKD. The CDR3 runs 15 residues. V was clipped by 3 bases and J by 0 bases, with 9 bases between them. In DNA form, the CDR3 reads TGTGCCATCAGTGATATAACGGACTCTGGAAACACCATATATTTT. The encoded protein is CAISDITDSGNTIYF.

CDR3 nucleotides: TGTGCCATCAGCTGGACTAGCGGGGGCTACAATGAGCAGTTCTTC. Translated: CAISWTSGGYNEQFF. The chain recombines TRBV10-3 with TRBJ2-1, with 13 bases aligning to TRBD2. CDR1 ENHRY and CDR2 SYGVKD come from the germline V gene. J lost 3 bases, V lost 6 bases, and 2 bases had no gene match. CDR3 length: 15 residues.

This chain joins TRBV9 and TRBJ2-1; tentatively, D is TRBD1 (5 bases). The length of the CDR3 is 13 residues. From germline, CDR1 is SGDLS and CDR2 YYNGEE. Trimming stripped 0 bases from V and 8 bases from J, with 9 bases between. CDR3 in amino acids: CASSVGTTDEQFF. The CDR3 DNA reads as TGTGCCAGCAGCGTAGGGACAACGGATGAGCAGTTCTTC.

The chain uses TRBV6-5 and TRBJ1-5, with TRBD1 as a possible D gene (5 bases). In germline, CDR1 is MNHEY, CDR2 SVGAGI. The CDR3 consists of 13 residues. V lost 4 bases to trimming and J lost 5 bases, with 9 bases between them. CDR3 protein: CASSLLRDQPQHF. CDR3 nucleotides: TGTGCCAGCAGTTTACTCAGGGATCAGCCCCAGCATTTT.

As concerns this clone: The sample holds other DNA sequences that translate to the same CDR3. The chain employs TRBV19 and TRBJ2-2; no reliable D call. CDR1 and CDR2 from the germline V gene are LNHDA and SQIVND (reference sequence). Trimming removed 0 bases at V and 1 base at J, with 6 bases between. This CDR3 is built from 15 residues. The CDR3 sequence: CASSIETGNTGELFF. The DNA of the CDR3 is TGTGCCAGTAGTATAGAAACCGGGAACACCGGGGAGCTGTTTTTT.

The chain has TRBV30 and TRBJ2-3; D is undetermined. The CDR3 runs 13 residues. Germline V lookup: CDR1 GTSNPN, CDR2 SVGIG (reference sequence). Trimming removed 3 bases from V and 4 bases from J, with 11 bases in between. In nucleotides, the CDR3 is TGTGCCTGGAGCTGGAGTGAGGCAGATACGCAGTATTTT. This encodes CAWSWSEADTQYF. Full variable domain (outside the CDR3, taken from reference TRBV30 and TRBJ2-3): SQTIHQWPATLVQPVGSPLSLECTVEGTSNPNLYWYRQAAGRGLQLLFYSVGIGQISSEVPQNLSASRPQDRQFILSSKKLLLSDSGFYLCAWSWSEADTQYFGPGTRLTVL.

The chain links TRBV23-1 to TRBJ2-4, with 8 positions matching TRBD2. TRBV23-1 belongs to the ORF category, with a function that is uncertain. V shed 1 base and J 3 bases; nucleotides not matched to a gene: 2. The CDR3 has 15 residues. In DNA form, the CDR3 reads TGCGCCAGCAGTCAATTGGCGGGGGGCAAAAACATTCAGTACTTC. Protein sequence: CASSQLAGGKNIQYF.

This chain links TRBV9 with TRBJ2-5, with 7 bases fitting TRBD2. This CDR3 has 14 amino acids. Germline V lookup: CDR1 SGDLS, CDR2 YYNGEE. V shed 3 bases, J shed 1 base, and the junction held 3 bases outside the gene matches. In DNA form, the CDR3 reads TGTGCCAGCAGCGCTAGCGGACCCCAAGAGACCCAGTACTTC. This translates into CASSASGPQETQYF. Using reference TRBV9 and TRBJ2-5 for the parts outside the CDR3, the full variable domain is DSGVTQTPKHLITATGQRVTLRCSPRSGDLSVYWYQQSLDQGLQFLIQYYNGEERAKGNILERFSAQQFPDLHSELNLSSLELGDSALYFCASSASGPQETQYFGPGTRLLVL.

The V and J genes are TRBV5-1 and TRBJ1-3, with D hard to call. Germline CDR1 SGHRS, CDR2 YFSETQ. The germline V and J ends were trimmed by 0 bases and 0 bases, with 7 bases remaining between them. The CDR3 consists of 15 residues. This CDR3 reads CASSLGWGSGNTIYF. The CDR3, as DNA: TGCGCCAGCAGCTTGGGTTGGGGCTCTGGAAACACCATATATTTT.

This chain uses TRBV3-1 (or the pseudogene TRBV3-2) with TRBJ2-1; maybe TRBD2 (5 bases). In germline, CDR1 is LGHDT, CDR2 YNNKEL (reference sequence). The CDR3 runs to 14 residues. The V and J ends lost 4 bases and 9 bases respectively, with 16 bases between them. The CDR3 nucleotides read TGTGCCAGCAGCCTAGCGACTGGACGGACTGAGCAGTTCTTC. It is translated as CASSLATGRTEQFF.

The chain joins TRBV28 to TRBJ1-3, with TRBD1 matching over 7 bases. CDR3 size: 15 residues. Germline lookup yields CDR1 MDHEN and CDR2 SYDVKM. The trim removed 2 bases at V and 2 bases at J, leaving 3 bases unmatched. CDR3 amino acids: CASSLPTGAGNTIYF. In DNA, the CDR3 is TGTGCCAGCAGTTTACCCACAGGGGCTGGAAACACCATATATTTT. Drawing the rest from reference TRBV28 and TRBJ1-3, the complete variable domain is DVKVTQSSRYLVKRTGEKVFLECVQDMDHENMFWYRQDPGLGLRLIYFSYDVKMKEKGDIPEGYSVSREKKERFSLILESASTNQTSMYLCASSLPTGAGNTIYFGEGSWLTVV.

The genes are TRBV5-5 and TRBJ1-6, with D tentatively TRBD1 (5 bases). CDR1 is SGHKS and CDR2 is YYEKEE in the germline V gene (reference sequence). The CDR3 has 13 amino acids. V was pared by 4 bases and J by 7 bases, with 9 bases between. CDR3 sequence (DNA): TGTGCCAGCAGCCCGGACATAAATTCACCCCTCCACTTT. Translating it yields CASSPDINSPLHF.

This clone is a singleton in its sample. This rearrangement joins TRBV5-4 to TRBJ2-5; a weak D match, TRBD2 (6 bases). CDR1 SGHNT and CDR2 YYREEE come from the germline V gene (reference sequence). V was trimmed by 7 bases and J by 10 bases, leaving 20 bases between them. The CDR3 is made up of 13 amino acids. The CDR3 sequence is CASHRDSKGNQYF. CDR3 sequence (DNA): TGTGCCAGCCACCGGGACTCAAAAGGGAACCAGTACTTC.

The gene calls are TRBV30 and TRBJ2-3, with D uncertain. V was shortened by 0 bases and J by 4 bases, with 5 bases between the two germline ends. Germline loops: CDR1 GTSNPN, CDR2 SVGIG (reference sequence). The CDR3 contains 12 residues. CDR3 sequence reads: CAWSVSADTQYF. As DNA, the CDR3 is TGTGCCTGGAGTGTATCTGCAGATACGCAGTATTTT.

This CDR3 is CASGQTEWEKLFF. The DNA for the CDR3 is TGTGCCAGCGGACAGACAGAATGGGAAAAACTGTTTTTT. The chain couples TRBV6-5 to TRBJ1-4, with D tentatively TRBD1 (6 bases). Trimming stripped 8 bases from V and 8 bases from J, with 15 bases between. This CDR3 region has 13 residues. Germline loops: CDR1 MNHEY, CDR2 SVGAGI.

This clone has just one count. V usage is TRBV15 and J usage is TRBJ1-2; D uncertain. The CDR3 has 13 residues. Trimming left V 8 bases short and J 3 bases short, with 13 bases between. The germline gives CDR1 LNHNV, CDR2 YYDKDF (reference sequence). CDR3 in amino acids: CATGSGYDYGYTF. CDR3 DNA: TGTGCCACCGGTTCGGGGTACGACTATGGCTACACCTTC.

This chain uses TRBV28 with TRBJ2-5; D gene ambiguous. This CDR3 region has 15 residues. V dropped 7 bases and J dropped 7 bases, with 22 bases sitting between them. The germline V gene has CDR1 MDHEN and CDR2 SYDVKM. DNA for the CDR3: TGTGCCAGCAATGGTTCCGAAAAAAGGGCAGGGACCCAGTACTTC. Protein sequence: CASNGSEKRAGTQYF.

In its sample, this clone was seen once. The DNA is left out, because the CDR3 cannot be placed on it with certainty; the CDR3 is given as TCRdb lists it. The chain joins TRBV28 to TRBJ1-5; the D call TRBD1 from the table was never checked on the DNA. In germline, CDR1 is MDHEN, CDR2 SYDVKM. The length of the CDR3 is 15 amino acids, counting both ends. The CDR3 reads CASILAGHSNQPQHF.

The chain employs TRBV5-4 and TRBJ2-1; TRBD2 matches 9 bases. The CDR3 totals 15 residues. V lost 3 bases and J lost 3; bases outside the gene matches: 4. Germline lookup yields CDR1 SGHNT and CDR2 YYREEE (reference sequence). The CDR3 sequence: CASSSRLADYNEQFF. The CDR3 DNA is TGTGCCAGCAGCTCTCGACTAGCGGACTACAATGAGCAGTTCTTC.

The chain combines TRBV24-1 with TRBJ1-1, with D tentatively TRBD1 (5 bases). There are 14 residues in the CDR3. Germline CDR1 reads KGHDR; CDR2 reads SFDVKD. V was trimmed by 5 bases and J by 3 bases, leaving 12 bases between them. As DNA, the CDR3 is TGTGCCACCAGTGGAGGGGCGGCTTACACTGAAGCTTTCTTT. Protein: CATSGGAAYTEAFF.